The present entry profiles one TCR beta chain with its context. Antigen specificity is unknown. Normal lung was taken at the farthest possible site, at least 3 cm from tumour. The J segment lost 2 bases and the V segment lost 6 bases, leaving 7 bases of the junction unmatched. The CDR3 runs 14 residues. Germline lookup yields CDR1 LNHDA and CDR2 SQIVND (reference sequence). The data are from a study of immune cell composition in non-small cell lung cancer. Study outcomes and limitations: Dominant in vivo tumour-associated clones were not shown to share tumour-reactive sequences.

Profiling relied on immunoSEQ multiplex PCR, and the TCRdb table lists in-frame clones only, not all of them. The sample shows 2,500 to 3,500 clones, around 64% of them seen only once. The same sample was also studied in work on CD4 T cells in lung cancer. That study adds: Neoantigen-specific CD4+ T-cell clones and TCRs were isolated from blood.

The specimen was non-adjacent lung tissue. This clonotype was obtained from a human donor with non-small cell lung cancer. The chain joins TRBV19 to TRBJ2-7; 7 positions agree with TRBD1. As DNA, the CDR3 is TGTGCCAGTAGCTTCGGACAGGAGACCTACGAGCAGTACTTC. Translation gives CASSFGQETYEQYF.